What follows is one TCR beta chain and its context. Its matching antigen is unknown. The germline CDR1 and CDR2 sequences are SNHLY and FYNNEI. The CDR3 length is 14 residues. CD45RO-CCR7+CD27+CD95- characterized naive CD8+ T cells. Libraries of TRB cDNA were made by 5' RACE and carried UMIs. TCRdb re-called the 5' RACE reads; one entry per CDR3 protein, DNA not given. This listing includes roughly 90,000 distinct CDR3 sequences. This sample was included in a study of CXCR3-negative and CXCR3-positive naive CD8 T cells. As for the study in general: The libraries together contributed about 130 million TRB reads, each supplying about 1.5 +/- 0.3 million.

Study results and limitations: Memory CD8+ cells showed much lower diversity, while both naive subsets were comparably high. Memory, not naive, CXCR3-negative and CXCR3-positive cells differed in TRBV-TRBJ usage.

V usage is TRBV2 and J usage is TRBJ2-7; TCRdb's D call of TRBD1 is untestable without DNA. This sequence originates from a human donor in good health. Some clones in this sample may be carry-over from other donors' samples. The sequenced material came from naive CXCR3- CD8+ T cells from blood. Subset noted: CD45RO-CCR7+CD27+CD95- naive CD8+ T cells lacking CXCR3 (TNR3-). CDR3 amino acids: CASSLTPSSREQYF.